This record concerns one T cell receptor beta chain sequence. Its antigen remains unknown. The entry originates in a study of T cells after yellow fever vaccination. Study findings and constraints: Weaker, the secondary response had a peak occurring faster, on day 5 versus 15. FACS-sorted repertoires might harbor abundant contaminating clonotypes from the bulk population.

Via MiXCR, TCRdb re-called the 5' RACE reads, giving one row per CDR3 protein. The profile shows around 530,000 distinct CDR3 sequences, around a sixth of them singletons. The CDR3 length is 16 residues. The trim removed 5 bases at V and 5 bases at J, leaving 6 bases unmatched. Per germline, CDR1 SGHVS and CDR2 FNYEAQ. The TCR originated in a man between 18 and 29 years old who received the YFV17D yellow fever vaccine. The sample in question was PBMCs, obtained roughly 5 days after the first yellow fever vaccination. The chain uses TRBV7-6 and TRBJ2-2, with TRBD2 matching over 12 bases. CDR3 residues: CASSTPSGGATGELFF. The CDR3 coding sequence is TGTGCCAGCAGCACACCTAGCGGGGGGGCAACCGGGGAGCTGTTTTTT.